This passage covers 15 T cell receptor beta chains from one sample sequenced in a study of CD8 T cells in ankylosing spondylitis. A single record per CDR3 protein comes from TCRdb applying MiXCR to the 5' RACE reads. The table shows approximately 100,000 distinct CDR3 sequences, with 24% occurring only once. The sequenced sample was synovial fluid, either unsorted or a sorted T cell fraction (not recorded which). The source is a male donor with ankylosing spondylitis.

Concerning this clonotype itself: A read error may account for a junction end that differs from germline. This sequence joins TRBV7-9 and TRBJ2-4, with D uncertain. Looked up from germline, CDR1 is SEHNR and CDR2 is FQNEAQ (reference sequence). This CDR3 contains 16 residues. The CDR3 bases are TGTGCCAGCAGTTTAGGTTATAAGATAGCCAAAAACATTCAGTACTTC. The encoded protein is CASSLGYKIAKNIQYF.

The J gene is TRBJ2-3, the V gene TRBV30, with 7 positions matching TRBD2. This CDR3 has 13 amino acids. The germline V gene has CDR1 GTSNPN and CDR2 SVGIG (reference sequence). After removal of 4 bases from V and 2 bases from J, the junction contained 3 bases not matched to a gene. The CDR3 DNA sequence: TGTGCCTGGACTAGCGGTAACACAGATACGCAGTATTTT. Encoded protein: CAWTSGNTDTQYF.

The gene calls are TRBV6-1 and TRBJ2-7, with D possibly TRBD1 on 6 matching bases. V dropped 6 bases and J dropped 12 bases, with 21 bases sitting between them. The CDR3 spans 13 residues. The germline CDR1 and CDR2 sequences are MNHNS and SASEGT. CDR3 in amino acids: CASRELAGAGWYV. The CDR3 nucleotides are TGTGCCAGCAGGGAATTAGCAGGGGCCGGATGGTACGTC.

This clonotype occurred a few times. In DNA form, the CDR3 reads TGTGCCAGCAGCCTACAGGGGGTCCCTGAAGCTTTCTTT. Translating it yields CASSLQGVPEAFF. The V gene is TRBV7-9, the J gene TRBJ1-1; 8 bases align to TRBD1. Trimming cost V 5 bases and J 6 bases; bases outside gene matches: 5. The V gene's germline CDR1 is SEHNR and CDR2 FQNEAQ (reference sequence). This CDR3 has 13 residues.

This clonotype was picked up a small number of times. The V call is TRBV24-1, the J call TRBJ2-3; 13 bases agree with TRBD2. Per germline, CDR1 KGHDR and CDR2 SFDVKD. The CDR3 consists of 18 residues. Trimming removed 6 bases from V and 0 bases from J; junction bases left unmatched: 8. CDR3 in amino acids: CATSTLGTSGASTDTQYF. CDR3 DNA: TGTGCCACCAGTACCCTTGGGACTAGCGGGGCTAGCACAGATACGCAGTATTTT.

The chain is built from TRBV15 and TRBJ2-7, with 8 bases identical to TRBD2. The ends lost 1 base at V and 7 bases at J; junction bases unmatched: 9. This CDR3 is built from 15 residues. Per the germline V gene, CDR1 is LNHNV and CDR2 is YYDKDF (reference sequence). DNA for the CDR3: TGTGCCACCAGCAGAGGTGGGGCGGGAGGTGAGGAGCAGTACGTC. Translated: CATSRGGAGGEEQYV.

Only a few counts were recorded for this clonotype. The chain employs TRBV5-5 and TRBJ2-1, with D perhaps TRBD2 (5 bases). Germline assignment: CDR1 SGHKS and CDR2 YYEKEE (reference sequence). V dropped 4 bases and J dropped 3 bases, with 14 bases sitting between them. There are 15 residues in the CDR3. The DNA of the CDR3 is TGTGCCAGCAGCCCCCTAGCAGACCTCTACAATGAGCAGTTCTTC. Translating gives CASSPLADLYNEQFF.

This sequence joins TRBV6-1 and TRBJ1-6, with 8 bases that match TRBD1. The CDR3 is 13 residues long. Trimming removed 8 bases from V and 7 bases from J; junction bases left unmatched: 4. Germline lookup yields CDR1 MNHNS and CDR2 SASEGT. The CDR3 loop reads CASGQGNNSPLHF. As DNA, the CDR3 is TGTGCCAGCGGACAGGGAAACAATTCACCCCTCCACTTT.

This sequence joins TRBV2 and TRBJ2-1, with D maybe TRBD2 (6 bases). V shed 5 bases and J shed 6 bases, with 14 bases lying between them. Germline lookup yields CDR1 SNHLY and CDR2 FYNNEI. The length of the CDR3 is 14 residues. The CDR3 DNA reads as TGTGCCAGCAGTTCTGGGGCGCGGGGCAATGAGCAGTTCTTC. Residues: CASSSGARGNEQFF.

This clonotype has at least ten counts. The chain carries TRBV4-1 and TRBJ1-1; D remains unclear. The CDR3 is 15 residues long. Germline CDR1 reads MGHRA; CDR2 reads YSYEKL. V lost 3 bases and J lost 1, with 12 bases in between. The chain's CDR3 is CASSHTWNRNTEAFF. CDR3 DNA: TGCGCCAGCAGCCATACTTGGAACAGGAACACTGAAGCTTTCTTT.

This clonotype was detected ten times or more. V is TRBV7-9 and J is TRBJ2-2; D remains ambiguous. The CDR3 is 15 amino acids. The germline gives CDR1 SEHNR, CDR2 FQNEAQ (reference sequence). V was clipped by 3 bases and J by 0 bases, with 8 bases between them. The CDR3 is CASSFLAPNTGELFF. DNA for the CDR3: TGTGCCAGCAGCTTTTTGGCCCCGAACACCGGGGAGCTGTTTTTT.

This clonotype was recorded a few times. This chain links TRBV12-3 or TRBV12-4 with TRBJ2-7, with 8 bases that match TRBD1. The junction had 3 bases not matched to a gene; V was cut back by 4 bases and J by 1 base. The CDR3 consists of 14 residues. The CDR3 DNA sequence: TGTGCCAGCAGTTACAGGGGGGATTCCTACGAGCAGTACTTC. Translation: CASSYRGDSYEQYF.

At least ten counts were recorded for this clonotype. The V and J genes are TRBV5-1 and TRBJ2-7; D is possibly TRBD1 (6 bases). CDR3 length equals 13 residues. The germline V gene encodes CDR1 SGHRS and CDR2 YFSETQ. Trimming removed 2 bases from V and 7 bases from J, with 13 bases in between. DNA for the CDR3: TGCGCCAGCAGCTTCGTAGGGGGTGGTGAGCAGTACGTC. Encoded protein: CASSFVGGGEQYV.

Only a few counts were recorded for this clonotype. The chain carries TRBV6-4 and TRBJ2-3; D gene unclear. Germline V CDR1 and CDR2: MRHNA, SNTAGT. Trimming removed 5 bases at V and 0 bases at J, with 9 bases between. The CDR3 extends over 14 amino acids. CDR3 nucleotide sequence: TGTGCCAGCAGTCCGATGGCTAGCACAGATACGCAGTATTTT. Translated: CASSPMASTDTQYF.

There are a few counts of this clonotype. The chain couples TRBV20-1 to TRBJ2-5; D unresolved. CDR3 length equals 13 residues. Trimming removed 3 bases at V and 5 bases at J, with 13 bases between. Germline values: CDR1 DFQATT, CDR2 SNEGSKA (reference sequence). DNA of the CDR3: TGCAGTGCTAGCCGAGGACGTACGGAGACCCAGTACTTC. Amino acid sequence: CSASRGRTETQYF.